Listed here are 16 T cell receptor beta chains from one sample, sequenced in a study of blood T cell repertoires in COVID-19. TCRdb's table, derived via immunoSEQ multiplex PCR, lists solely in-frame clones and lacks some. Of about 35,000 clones listed, 88% are singletons. Material for sequencing was peripheral blood. Receptors were obtained from a woman aged 70-85 years with active COVID-19.

The chain is built from TRBV7-8 and TRBJ2-2; maybe TRBD1 (6 bases). The CDR3 has 13 residues. Germline CDR1 is SGHVS and CDR2 is FQNEAQ. The ends were cut back, 8 bases at V and 4 bases at J, with 11 bases in the middle. This CDR3 is CASARQVTGELFF. CDR3 bases: TGTGCCAGCGCGCGACAGGTCACCGGGGAGCTGTTTTTT.

The CDR3 region has the DNA TGTGCCAGCAGCCGCGACAGGATAACTGAAGCTTTCTTT. This encodes CASSRDRITEAFF. The rearrangement joins TRBV6-5 to TRBJ1-1; perhaps TRBD1 as D (6 bases). V shed 6 bases and J shed 5 bases, with 13 bases lying between them. This CDR3 spans 13 amino acids. Germline loops: CDR1 MNHEY, CDR2 SVGAGI.

This chain joins TRBV19 and TRBJ2-7; no clear D gene. V lost 1 base, J lost 2 bases, and 12 bases lay in between. The CDR3 consists of 15 residues. The germline V gene encodes CDR1 LNHDA and CDR2 SQIVND (reference sequence). The CDR3 region has the DNA TGTGCCAGTAGTATAGCGGCAGGCCCGACCTACGAGCAGTACTTC. Translating gives CASSIAAGPTYEQYF.

The J gene is TRBJ1-2, the V gene TRBV11-3; D is uncertain. Trimming removed 2 bases at V and 7 bases at J, with 8 bases between. Germline V lookup: CDR1 SGHNT, CDR2 YENEEA. This CDR3 comprises 12 residues. CDR3 sequence: CASSLREFGYTF. The DNA for the CDR3 is TGTGCCAGCAGCTTAAGAGAATTTGGCTACACCTTC.

The J gene is TRBJ1-1, the V gene TRBV7-9; no reliable D call. This CDR3 has 13 residues. Germline V CDR1 and CDR2: SEHNR, FQNEAQ (reference sequence). The V end lost 5 bases, the J end lost 0 bases, and 7 bases lay between the germline ends. CDR3 protein: CASSRNMNTEAFF. The CDR3 DNA follows: TGTGCCAGCAGCCGCAACATGAACACTGAAGCTTTCTTT.

V is TRBV10-3 and J is TRBJ2-7; TRBD1 aligns across 7 bases. Germline lookup yields CDR1 ENHRY and CDR2 SYGVKD. V lost 4 bases to trimming and J lost 2 bases; unmatched junction nucleotides: 8. CDR3 length equals 15 residues. The CDR3 loop is CAISGAGTVPYEQYF. CDR3 bases: TGTGCCATCAGTGGGGCCGGGACAGTTCCCTACGAGCAGTACTTC.

The chain combines TRBV19 with TRBJ2-6, with D tentatively TRBD2 (5 bases). The CDR3 totals 17 residues. Germline V gene data show CDR1 as LNHDA and CDR2 as SQIVND (reference sequence). Trimming cost V 1 base and J 4 bases, with 14 bases left between them. This CDR3 is CASSIGRQSGGANVLTF. The CDR3 DNA follows: TGTGCCAGTAGTATAGGGCGGCAATCGGGAGGGGCCAACGTCCTGACTTTC.

Only a few counts were recorded for this clone. V and J are TRBV7-9 and TRBJ2-7; 7 bases align to TRBD2. From germline, CDR1 is SEHNR and CDR2 FQNEAQ (reference sequence). There are 12 residues in the CDR3. The V gene end was trimmed by 2 bases and the J gene end by 5 bases; junction bases not matched to a gene: 0. The CDR3 nucleotides are TGTGCCAGCAGCTTAAGCGGGGACGAGCAGTACTTC. Its protein product is CASSLSGDEQYF.

V gene TRBV9 combines with J gene TRBJ2-1; 7 bases match TRBD2. Germline V gene data show CDR1 as SGDLS and CDR2 as YYNGEE. V trimming: 4 bases; J trimming: 3 bases; junction bases outside the gene matches: 7. The length of the CDR3 is 15 residues. The CDR3 DNA reads TGTGCCAGCAGCCCCGGGGGGATAGACTACAATGAGCAGTTCTTC. Translating gives CASSPGGIDYNEQFF.

The rearrangement joins TRBV14 to TRBJ1-1; the D gene is possibly TRBD1 (6 bases). This CDR3 is built from 14 residues. Germline CDR1 SGHDN, CDR2 FVKESK. Trimming took off 2 bases at V and 4 bases at J, with 11 bases between the two ends. CDR3 nucleotide sequence: TGTGCCAGCAGCCAAACAGGGATGTTCACTGAAGCTTTCTTT. It specifies CASSQTGMFTEAFF.

CDR3 in amino acids: CASSEASGGAWAKNIQYF. The CDR3 DNA is TGTGCCAGCAGCGAGGCTAGCGGGGGGGCCTGGGCCAAAAACATTCAGTACTTC. This chain joins TRBV6-2 or TRBV6-3 and TRBJ2-4; 12 bases fit TRBD2. Germline loops: CDR1 MNHEY, CDR2 SVGEGT. This CDR3 is built from 18 residues. V lost 6 bases and J lost 1; bases outside the gene matches: 10.

This clone was observed a handful of times. V and J are TRBV10-3 and TRBJ2-1, with TRBD2 as a possible D gene (5 bases). The CDR3 totals 17 residues. From germline, CDR1 is ENHRY and CDR2 SYGVKD. Trimming took 0 bases from V and 1 from J, leaving 13 bases between them. The CDR3 DNA follows: TGTGCCATCAGTGAGTCTGGGCTAGCCTCATCCTACAATGAGCAGTTCTTC. Translating gives CAISESGLASSYNEQFF.

The chain has TRBV9 and TRBJ1-1, with D possibly being TRBD1 (6 bases). The V end lost 4 bases, the J end lost 5 bases, and 9 bases lay between the germline ends. This CDR3 has 12 residues. From germline, CDR1 is SGDLS and CDR2 YYNGEE. The CDR3 bases are TGTGCCAGCAGCTCTACAGGGACTGAAGCTTTCTTT. As protein: CASSSTGTEAFF.

The chain carries TRBV5-3 and TRBJ2-1; 10 bases are a match to TRBD2. TRBV5-3 is flagged as an ORF with uncertain function. V shed 5 bases, J shed 7 bases, and the junction held 12 bases outside the gene matches. The CDR3 is 16 residues long. CDR3 nucleotides: TGTGCCAGAAGGACACATAGCGGGGGGCCCGGGAATGAGCAGTTCTTC. It codes for CARRTHSGGPGNEQFF.

This chain connects TRBV6-5 to TRBJ1-2; 7 nucleotides align to TRBD1. The germline V gene encodes CDR1 MNHEY and CDR2 SVGAGI. The CDR3 covers 14 residues. With V trimmed by 4 bases and J by 6 bases, 8 bases remained unmatched. The CDR3 loop reads CASSFRQGANGYTF. CDR3 DNA: TGTGCCAGCAGTTTTCGACAGGGTGCGAATGGCTACACCTTC.

The chain links TRBV18 to TRBJ1-2, with 9 bases aligning to TRBD1. After removal of 3 bases from V and 4 bases from J, the junction contained 6 bases not matched to a gene. The CDR3 totals 15 residues. In germline, CDR1 is KGHSH, CDR2 LQKENI. The CDR3 here is CASSPPSTGGYGYTF. DNA for the CDR3: TGTGCCAGCTCACCTCCATCGACAGGGGGCTATGGCTACACCTTC.